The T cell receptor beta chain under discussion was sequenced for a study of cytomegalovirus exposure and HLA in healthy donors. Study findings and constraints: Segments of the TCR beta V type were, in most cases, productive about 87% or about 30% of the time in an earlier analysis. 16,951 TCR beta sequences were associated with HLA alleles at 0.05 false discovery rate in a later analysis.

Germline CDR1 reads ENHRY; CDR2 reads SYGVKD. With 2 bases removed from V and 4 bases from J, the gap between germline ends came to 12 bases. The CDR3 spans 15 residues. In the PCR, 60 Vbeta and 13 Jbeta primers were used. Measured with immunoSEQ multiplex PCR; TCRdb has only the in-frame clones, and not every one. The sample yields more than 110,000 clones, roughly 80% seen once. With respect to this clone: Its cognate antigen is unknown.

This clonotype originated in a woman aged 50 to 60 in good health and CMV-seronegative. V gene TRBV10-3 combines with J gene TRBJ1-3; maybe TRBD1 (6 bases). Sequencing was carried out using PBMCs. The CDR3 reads CAISEGQSRGNTIYF. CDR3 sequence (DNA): TGTGCCATCAGTGAGGGACAGTCGAGAGGAAACACCATATATTTT.